The next 10 T cell receptor beta chains were all read from a single sample in a study of blood T cell repertoires in COVID-19. Here immunoSEQ multiplex PCR was the method, and the copy in TCRdb shows in-frame clones only, minus some. This table has roughly 670,000 clones, around 89% appearing once. The sample was peripheral blood. Source of these receptors: a woman under 30 with acute or convalescent COVID-19.

The chain has TRBV5-1 and TRBJ2-7; D perhaps matches TRBD1 (6 bases). The CDR3 length is 17 residues. CDR1 is SGHRS, CDR2 YFSETQ, per germline. The germline V and J ends were trimmed by 4 bases and 3 bases, with 23 bases remaining between them. CDR3 residues: CASSPRQADKTYYEQYF. In DNA, the CDR3 is TGCGCCAGCAGCCCCCGACAGGCCGATAAGACCTACTACGAGCAGTACTTC.

This chain links TRBV7-8 with TRBJ1-5; a weak D match, TRBD1 (6 bases). Germline CDR1 and CDR2: SGHVS and FQNEAQ. The V end was cut by 3 bases, the J end by 1 base, with 10 bases between. The CDR3 consists of 15 residues. The CDR3 DNA reads TGTGCCAGCAGCTTCGGGGGGCCCAGCAATCAGCCCCAGCATTTT. Translation: CASSFGGPSNQPQHF. Full variable domain (remainder filled in from reference TRBV7-8 and TRBJ1-5): GAGVSQSPRYKVAKRGQDVALRCDPISGHVSLFWYQQALGQGPEFLTYFQNEAQLDKSGLPSDRFFAERPEGSVSTLKIQRTQQEDSAVYLCASSFGGPSNQPQHFGDGTRLSIL.

This sequence joins TRBV5-1 and TRBJ2-2, with D uncertain. Trimming left V 5 bases short and J 1 base short, with 15 bases between. The CDR3 covers 16 residues. CDR1 is SGHRS and CDR2 is YFSETQ in the germline V gene. The CDR3 loop reads CASRNGVRMNTGELFF. The CDR3 coding sequence is TGCGCCAGCAGGAACGGAGTACGAATGAACACCGGGGAGCTGTTTTTT.

This clone was observed a handful of times. The chain has TRBV4-1 and TRBJ1-1; 7 nucleotides line up with TRBD1. This CDR3 comprises 13 residues. The germline V gene encodes CDR1 MGHRA and CDR2 YSYEKL. V lost 2 bases and J lost 8; bases outside the gene matches: 5. The CDR3 sequence is CASSQNVGQEAFF. In DNA, the CDR3 is TGCGCCAGCAGCCAAAATGTGGGACAGGAAGCTTTCTTT.

This clone came up once. The chain carries TRBV7-2 and TRBJ2-2; tentative D call: TRBD2 (6 bases). Germline V gene sequence: CDR1 SGHTA, CDR2 FQGNSA. CDR3 size: 17 residues. The V end lost 4 bases, the J end lost 1 base, and 16 bases lay between the germline ends. CDR3 residues: CASSSQGGGWNTGELFF. The CDR3, as DNA: TGTGCCAGCAGCTCCCAGGGAGGAGGCTGGAACACCGGGGAGCTGTTTTTT. Variable domain in full (rest from reference TRBV7-2 and TRBJ2-2): GAGVSQSPSNKVTEKGKDVELRCDPISGHTALYWYRQSLGQGLEFLIYFQGNSAPDKSGLPSDRFSAERTGGSVSTLTIQRTQQEDSAVYLCASSSQGGGWNTGELFFGEGSRLTVL.

The chain joins TRBV2 to TRBJ1-2, with a tentative D call TRBD1 (6 bases). Per germline, CDR1 SNHLY and CDR2 FYNNEI. V lost 7 bases and J lost 4, with 19 bases in between. The CDR3 sequence is 15 residues long. This CDR3 is CASKVGAGVIYGYTF. In nucleotides, the CDR3 is TGTGCCAGCAAAGTCGGGGCAGGGGTTATCTATGGCTACACCTTC.

The chain couples TRBV9 to TRBJ2-1, with 8 bases matching TRBD2. J lost 5 bases, V lost 1 base, and 2 bases had no gene match. Germline assignment: CDR1 SGDLS and CDR2 YYNGEE. This CDR3 has 14 amino acids. The CDR3 DNA sequence: TGTGCCAGCAGCGTACGGACTAGCCACAATGAGCAGTTCTTC. Translated: CASSVRTSHNEQFF.

This clone was seen only a few times. The chain combines TRBV6-5 with TRBJ1-6; D is undetermined. The germline V gene encodes CDR1 MNHEY and CDR2 SVGAGI. Trimming removed 8 bases at V and 7 bases at J, with 12 bases between. The CDR3 sequence is 13 residues long. The CDR3 region has the DNA TGTGCCAGCCAAAGAAATCGGAATTCACCCCTCCACTTT. Translated: CASQRNRNSPLHF.

The V call is TRBV6-5, the J call TRBJ1-2, with 7 bases that match TRBD1. The CDR3 runs 13 residues. Germline-derived CDR1 and CDR2 are MNHEY and SVGAGI. Trimming removed 2 bases from V and 3 bases from J; junction bases left unmatched: 0. CDR3 nucleotide sequence: TGTGCCAGCAGTTACGGACAGGACTATGGCTACACCTTC. Its protein product is CASSYGQDYGYTF.

The chain links TRBV5-6 to TRBJ2-4; possibly TRBD2 for D (6 bases). V shed 7 bases and J shed 4 bases, with 15 bases lying between them. This CDR3 contains 14 residues. CDR1 is SGHDT and CDR2 is YYEEEE in the germline V gene. The CDR3 spells CASRPGLQKNIQYF. The CDR3 DNA sequence: TGTGCCAGCCGCCCGGGACTCCAGAAAAACATTCAGTACTTC.